This T cell receptor (beta chain) appears in the sequencing data of a study of blood T cells in healthy people across ages. Study conclusions and caveats: TCR beta diversity, measured per million T cells, fell in a roughly linear way with age.

A J-beta primer mix and a sample-barcoded 5' primer were used in a second PCR of roughly 6 to 12 cycles. One entry per CDR3 protein results from TCRdb running MiXCR on the 5' RACE reads. The sample includes a few hundred thousand distinct CDR3 sequences, about 28% seen only once; the top ten take 3% to 4%. In its sample, this clonotype was seen a few times. Its specificity is unknown. There are 11 residues in the CDR3. From germline, CDR1 is SNHLY and CDR2 FYNNEI. Trimming removed 1 base at V and 6 bases at J, with 4 bases between. The same data also contributed to another study, on T cells of mothers and their children. That source adds: Donation involved three healthy Caucasian mothers and the six children that they had.

The chain recombines TRBV2 with TRBJ2-7; D gene uncertain. The source material was blood. This receptor was identified in a boy younger than 10 in good health. Here the CDR3 reads CASSEGPEQYF. CDR3 in DNA: TGTGCCAGCAGTGAAGGGCCCGAGCAGTACTTC.